The source of this T cell receptor (beta chain) is a study of blood T cell repertoires in COVID-19. Whole-study context: The study drew acute and convalescent COVID-19 samples from the United States, Italy and Spain. The analysed material was cDNA or gDNA that came from T cells, B-cell-depleted T cells, or PBMCs.

CDR3 length equals 15 residues. V shed 0 bases and J shed 5 bases, with 12 bases lying between them. Looked up from germline, CDR1 is SGHNT and CDR2 is YENEEA. Per the original methods: Nucleated cell number was recorded as an estimate derived from reference gene primer amplification. Clones were sequenced by immunoSEQ multiplex PCR, and TCRdb holds only the in-frame ones, with some missing. From that table come the V and J calls and clone size; the DNA was used to work out D and trimming. The data hold 190,000 or so clones, with about 91% observed a single time. The V call is TRBV11-3, the J call TRBJ2-3; maybe TRBD1 (6 bases). The source material was peripheral blood. The clonotype originates from a woman aged 25 to 39 with acute or convalescent COVID-19. The CDR3 loop reads CASSLDRGWGDTQYF. DNA for the CDR3: TGTGCCAGCAGCTTAGACAGGGGCTGGGGAGATACGCAGTATTTT.